This T cell receptor (beta chain) was recovered during a study of breast tumors, draining lymph nodes, adjacent tissues. Germline-derived CDR1 and CDR2 are MNHEY and SVGAGI. CDR3 length: 16 amino acids. The V gene lost 3 bases and the J gene lost 1 base, with 15 bases spanning the gap. This clonotype was observed many times. Its antigen is as yet unknown. The lymph nodes were axillary draining lymph nodes from breast cancer patients. A single record per CDR3 protein comes from TCRdb applying MiXCR to the multiplex PCR reads. This table holds 100,000 to 150,000 distinct CDR3 sequences, less than 20% found once. Study conclusions and caveats: Tumor and nontumor repertoires were significantly more similar in luminal-like than in basal-like breast cancer. The data were judged consistent with most tumor T cells coming from lymph node and expanding in tumor. Tumors had less TCR diversity than lymph nodes, more than nontumor tissue.

The source is a female donor with breast cancer. Some clones in this sample may be carry-over from other donors' samples. Sequenced material: axillary lymph node tissue. The chain couples TRBV6-5 to TRBJ2-5; possible D gene TRBD1, 6 bases. This chain's CDR3 is CASSYGGRLGQETQYF. DNA of the CDR3: TGTGCCAGCAGTTATGGGGGCAGATTAGGCCAAGAGACCCAGTACTTC.